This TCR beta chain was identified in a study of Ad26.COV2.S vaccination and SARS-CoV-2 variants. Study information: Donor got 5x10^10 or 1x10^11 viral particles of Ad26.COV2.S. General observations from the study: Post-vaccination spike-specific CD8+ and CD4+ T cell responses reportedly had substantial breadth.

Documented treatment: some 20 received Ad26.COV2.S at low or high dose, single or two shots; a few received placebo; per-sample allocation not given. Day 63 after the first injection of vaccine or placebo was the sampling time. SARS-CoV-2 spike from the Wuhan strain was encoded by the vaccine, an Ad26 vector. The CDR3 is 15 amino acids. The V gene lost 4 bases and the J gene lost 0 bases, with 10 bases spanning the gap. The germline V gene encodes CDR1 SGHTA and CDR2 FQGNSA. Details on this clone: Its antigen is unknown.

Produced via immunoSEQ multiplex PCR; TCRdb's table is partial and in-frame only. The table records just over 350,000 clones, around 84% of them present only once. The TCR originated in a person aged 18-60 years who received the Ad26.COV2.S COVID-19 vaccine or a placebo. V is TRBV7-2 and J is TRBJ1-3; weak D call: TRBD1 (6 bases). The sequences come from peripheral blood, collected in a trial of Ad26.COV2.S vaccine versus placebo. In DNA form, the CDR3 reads TGTGCCAGCAGCTCACAGGGCCTCTCTGGAAACACCATATATTTT. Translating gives CASSSQGLSGNTIYF.